Following are 27 T cell receptor beta chains from one sample sequenced in a study of Ad26.COV2.S vaccination and SARS-CoV-2 variants. Method: immunoSEQ multiplex PCR; TCRdb's copy keeps in-frame clones and lacks some. The sample shows around 250,000 clones, 87% of them seen only once. Treatment here: over 15 received Ad26.COV2.S at low or high dose, single or two shots; five or six received placebo; per-sample allocation not given. All samples were drawn on day 63, counting from the first vaccine or placebo injection. The sample in question was peripheral blood, obtained in a trial of Ad26.COV2.S vaccine versus placebo. All receptors derive from a person aged 18-65 years who received the Ad26.COV2.S COVID-19 vaccine or a placebo.

The chain recombines TRBV6-1 with TRBJ2-5; TRBD2 aligns across 8 bases. The V and J ends lost 1 base and 13 bases, in that order; junction bases with no gene match: 14. CDR1 is MNHNS and CDR2 is SASEGT in the germline V gene. The CDR3 runs to 15 residues. The chain's CDR3 is CASSEGGGRSGGRYF. Written as DNA, the CDR3 is TGTGCCAGCAGTGAAGGCGGGGGGCGGTCGGGCGGAAGGTACTTC.

This clone appeared a single time. J is TRBJ1-2 and V is TRBV18; TRBD1 matches 9 bases. The CDR3 has 14 amino acids. Trimming at V came to 5 bases and at J to 4 bases, leaving 5 bases not matched to a gene. CDR1 is KGHSH and CDR2 is LQKENI in the germline V gene. As DNA, the CDR3 is TGTGCCAGCTCAACTACAGGGGGCACCTATGGCTACACCTTC. Translation: CASSTTGGTYGYTF.

CDR3: CASSRWDSDSSGANVLTF. The CDR3 DNA follows: TGTGCCAGCAGCCGGTGGGACAGTGATAGCTCTGGGGCCAACGTCCTGACTTTC. The gene calls are TRBV3-1 (or the pseudogene TRBV3-2) and TRBJ2-6, with 7 bases lining up with TRBD1. Germline V gives CDR1 LGHDT, CDR2 YNNKEL (reference sequence). The CDR3 consists of 18 residues. The junction had 9 bases not matched to a gene; V was cut back by 4 bases and J by 0 bases.

The chain joins TRBV5-1 to TRBJ1-2, with D possibly matching TRBD1 (5 bases). The CDR3 is made up of 15 amino acids. Trimming took off 2 bases at V and 6 bases at J, with 17 bases between the two ends. Germline V CDR1 and CDR2: SGHRS, YFSETQ. In DNA form, the CDR3 reads TGCGCCAGCAGCTTAGCCAGCTGGGGCTTGGATGGCTACACCTTC. It translates to CASSLASWGLDGYTF.

The V and J genes are TRBV5-6 and TRBJ2-7; D perhaps matches TRBD1 (5 bases). This CDR3 is 14 amino acids long. Trimming left V 3 bases short and J 9 bases short, with 19 bases between. The germline gives CDR1 SGHDT, CDR2 YYEEEE. This CDR3 is CASSWGRTYFGQYF. CDR3 nucleotides: TGTGCCAGCAGCTGGGGCCGGACGTACTTCGGGCAGTACTTC.

J is TRBJ1-1 and V is TRBV27; 9 bases match TRBD1. The J segment lost 3 bases and the V segment lost 4 bases, leaving 9 bases of the junction unmatched. Per germline, CDR1 MNHEY and CDR2 SMNVEV (reference sequence). The CDR3 has 16 amino acids. CDR3 sequence reads: CASSSHRGRGDTEAFF. The CDR3 DNA sequence: TGTGCCAGCAGTTCCCACAGGGGGCGAGGGGACACTGAAGCTTTCTTT.

The gene calls are TRBV4-3 and TRBJ1-2; D remains ambiguous. The CDR3 consists of 13 residues. V was shortened by 0 bases and J by 4 bases, with 6 bases between the two germline ends. CDR1 and CDR2 from the germline V gene are LGHNA and YSLEER. The CDR3 here is CASSQESGYGYTF. CDR3 DNA sequence: TGCGCCAGCAGCCAAGAATCCGGCTATGGCTACACCTTC.

The chain has TRBV27 and TRBJ2-1; no firm D call. The CDR3 runs 17 residues. Trimming pared 2 bases from V and 9 bases from J, leaving 23 bases between. Germline V gives CDR1 MNHEY, CDR2 SMNVEV (reference sequence). The CDR3 loop reads CASSLISRRDSLGEQFF. The CDR3 DNA follows: TGTGCCAGCAGTTTAATTTCGAGAAGAGACTCCCTGGGTGAGCAGTTCTTC.

Note on this clone: The junction differs from germline at one of its ends, possibly a read error. This chain links TRBV7-7 with TRBJ2-5; no clear D. CDR1 SSHAT and CDR2 FNYEAQ come from the germline V gene (reference sequence). The CDR3 has 11 residues. The CDR3 coding sequence is TGTGCTAGCAGCTTCGGAGAGACCCAGTACTTC. Its translation is CASSFGETQYF. The full variable domain, completed using reference TRBV7-7 and TRBJ2-5, is GAGVSQSPRYKVTKRGQDVTLRCDPISSHATLYWYQQALGQGPEFLTYFNYEAQPDKSGLPSDRFSAERPEGSISTLTIQRTEQRDSAMYRCASSFGETQYFGPGTRLLVL.

This clone turned up a few times. The chain combines TRBV7-9 with TRBJ2-1, with D perhaps TRBD2 (6 bases). This CDR3 has 16 amino acids. V lost 4 bases, J lost 2 bases, and 15 bases lay in between. CDR1 and CDR2 (germline): SEHNR, FQNEAQ (reference sequence). Written as DNA, the CDR3 is TGTGCCAGCAGCTCTACGGGACTCCAAACCTACAATGAGCAGTTCTTC. As protein: CASSSTGLQTYNEQFF.

The gene calls are TRBV5-5 and TRBJ1-4; a weak D match, TRBD1 (5 bases). Trimming cost V 2 bases and J 0 bases, with 11 bases left between them. Per the germline V gene, CDR1 is SGHKS and CDR2 is YYEKEE (reference sequence). This CDR3 spans 16 amino acids. DNA for the CDR3: TGTGCCAGCAGCTTACCAGGGACTGCAACTAATGAAAAACTGTTTTTT. Translated: CASSLPGTATNEKLFF.

This clone was seen only a few times. This sequence joins TRBV6-5 and TRBJ2-7; D might be TRBD1 (5 bases). Germline V gene sequence: CDR1 MNHEY, CDR2 SVGAGI. V shed 8 bases and J shed 2 bases, with 16 bases lying between them. The CDR3 covers 14 residues. For the CDR3, the DNA is TGTGCCAGCCTCCCCGCAGGGTACCCCTACGAGCAGTACTTC. Residues: CASLPAGYPYEQYF.

This chain connects TRBV5-1 to TRBJ2-3; a weak D match, TRBD1 (6 bases). Trimming took 3 bases from V and 4 from J, leaving 15 bases between them. Germline V CDR1 and CDR2: SGHRS, YFSETQ. This CDR3 is 15 amino acids long. The CDR3 DNA follows: TGCGCCAGCAGCTCCCGGGACATGTCAGCAGATACGCAGTATTTT. This translates into CASSSRDMSADTQYF.

The chain has TRBV7-2 and TRBJ2-4, with D unclear. The CDR3 has 16 residues. CDR1 SGHTA and CDR2 FQGNSA come from the germline V gene. The V end was cut by 4 bases, the J end by 0 bases, with 13 bases between. The CDR3 region has the DNA TGTGCCAGCAGCTCCGGACGGACGTTAGCCAAAAACATTCAGTACTTC. Protein sequence: CASSSGRTLAKNIQYF.

The rearrangement joins TRBV5-1 to TRBJ1-2, with 8 bases fitting TRBD1. The CDR3 covers 15 residues. Germline V gene data show CDR1 as SGHRS and CDR2 as YFSETQ. The V and J ends lost 0 bases and 7 bases, in that order; junction bases with no gene match: 8. This chain's CDR3 is CASSLGGTGDPGYTF. In DNA form, the CDR3 reads TGCGCCAGCAGCTTGGGGGGGACAGGAGACCCTGGCTACACCTTC.

The chain couples TRBV7-6 to TRBJ2-7; 9 nucleotides agree with TRBD1. With 5 bases clipped from V and 3 bases from J, the junction kept 8 bases outside the gene matches. The germline gives CDR1 SGHVS, CDR2 FNYEAQ. This CDR3 comprises 15 residues. The CDR3 sequence: CASSRSDRGLYEQYV. As DNA, the CDR3 is TGTGCCAGCAGCCGCTCGGACAGGGGCCTCTACGAGCAGTACGTC.

The chain uses TRBV2 and TRBJ1-1; D is unclear. The CDR3 has 14 amino acids. V was shortened by 7 bases and J by 1 base, with 13 bases between the two germline ends. Germline V gene sequence: CDR1 SNHLY, CDR2 FYNNEI. CDR3 sequence reads: CASTRNPGNTEAFF. For the CDR3, the DNA is TGTGCCAGCACCAGAAACCCGGGGAACACTGAAGCTTTCTTT.

The rearrangement links TRBV7-3 to TRBJ1-1; the D is unclear. Germline values: CDR1 SGHTA, CDR2 FQGTGA. The CDR3 runs to 14 residues. V lost 2 bases to trimming and J lost 4 bases, with 11 bases between them. The CDR3 nucleotides are TGTGCCAGCAGCTTATGGCCCGGACGCACTGAAGCTTTCTTT. It yields the protein CASSLWPGRTEAFF.

The genes are TRBV3-1 (or the pseudogene TRBV3-2) and TRBJ1-1; the D gene is possibly TRBD1 (5 bases). This CDR3 spans 12 amino acids. The V end was cut by 1 base, the J end by 9 bases, with 9 bases between. The germline V gene encodes CDR1 LGHDT and CDR2 YNNKEL (reference sequence). The CDR3 DNA reads TGTGCCAGCAGCCAAGGGGGCGTAAAAGCTTTCTTT. Its protein product is CASSQGGVKAFF.

The chain carries TRBV7-8 and TRBJ1-1; no firm D call. V gave up 1 base and J gave up 0 bases, with 6 bases separating them. Germline loops: CDR1 SGHVS, CDR2 FQNEAQ. The CDR3 length is 14 residues. CDR3 residues: CASSLDQMNTEAFF. The CDR3, as DNA: TGTGCCAGCAGCTTAGATCAGATGAACACTGAAGCTTTCTTT.

The chain carries TRBV30 and TRBJ1-1; 9 bases match TRBD1. CDR1 is GTSNPN and CDR2 is SVGIG in the germline V gene (reference sequence). J lost 1 base, V lost 0 bases, and 6 bases had no gene match. The CDR3 runs to 16 residues. CDR3 in amino acids: CAWSVKRQGGNTEAFF. For the CDR3, the DNA is TGTGCCTGGAGTGTAAAGAGACAGGGGGGGAACACTGAAGCTTTCTTT.

The CDR3 DNA follows: TGTGCCAGCAGCCGCGCCTTACTAGCGGGGACGTACAATGAGCAGTTCTTC. This codes for CASSRALLAGTYNEQFF. V usage is TRBV9 and J usage is TRBJ2-1, with TRBD2 matching 10 bases. This CDR3 spans 17 amino acids. From germline, CDR1 is SGDLS and CDR2 YYNGEE. V lost 4 bases and J lost 4; bases outside the gene matches: 11.

The chain employs TRBV2 and TRBJ1-5; D not certain. Between the trimmed V and J ends, which lost 7 bases and 0 bases, there was a span of 7 bases. The CDR3 is 13 residues long. Germline V CDR1 and CDR2: SNHLY, FYNNEI. CDR3 DNA sequence: TGTGCCAGCAATCTTTATAGCAATCAGCCCCAGCATTTT. Translation: CASNLYSNQPQHF.

J is TRBJ1-5 and V is TRBV19, with a weak D call TRBD1 (5 bases). There are 14 residues in the CDR3. Trimming pared 6 bases from V and 5 bases from J, leaving 14 bases between. Germline lookup yields CDR1 LNHDA and CDR2 SQIVND (reference sequence). The CDR3 DNA sequence: TGTGCCAGTAGGAGGTCAGGGTCAGATCAGCCCCAGCATTTT. Translating it yields CASRRSGSDQPQHF.

Comments on this clone: A junction boundary mismatches the germline segment, possibly from a read error. The chain combines TRBV18 with TRBJ1-2; D possibly corresponds to TRBD1 (6 bases). CDR3 length equals 16 residues. CDR1 and CDR2 from the germline V gene are KGHSH and LQKENI. For the CDR3, the DNA is TGTGCCAGCTCGCCACCTCAAGGGGGGGCTGGCTATGGCTACACCTTC. This translates into CASSPPQGGAGYGYTF.

This chain uses TRBV6-5 with TRBJ2-3; D not certain. The V end was cut by 0 bases, the J end by 1 base, with 8 bases between. The CDR3 is 15 amino acids. Germline assignment: CDR1 MNHEY and CDR2 SVGAGI. In DNA form, the CDR3 reads TGTGCCAGCAGTTACTCGGTATCTGGCACAGATACGCAGTATTTT. Protein product: CASSYSVSGTDTQYF.

The gene calls are TRBV9 and TRBJ1-3; the D is unclear. The CDR3 is made up of 15 amino acids. V was trimmed by 4 bases and J by 0 bases, leaving 11 bases between them. Germline lookup yields CDR1 SGDLS and CDR2 YYNGEE. The CDR3 sequence: CASSLGRNSGNTIYF. The CDR3 DNA is TGTGCCAGCAGCCTAGGACGAAACTCTGGAAACACCATATATTTT.